This TCR delta chain was identified in a study of Vδ1+ human thymocytes. Study observations and caveats: Donors shared many TRG clonotypes but few TRD clonotypes. Approximately 19% of thymic delta-chain sequences were Vdelta2, with few Vdelta3, unlike blood Vdelta1+ controls. Thymic TRG and TRD repertoires appeared highly polyclonal, with Gaussian CDR3 length distributions.

This clone was seen only a few times. The antigen remains undetermined. Extracted RNA was reverse transcribed into cDNA. CDR3 amplicons came from multiplex PCR with pooled V-gene forward and constant-region reverse primers. TCRdb reprocessed the multiplex PCR reads using CATT. The table shows roughly 25,000 delta-chain clones, with 7.4% occurring only once. Germline V CDR1 and CDR2: TSWWSYY, QGS. The CDR3 sequence is 13 residues long. Trimming stripped 3 bases from V and 4 bases from J, with 9 bases between. Sequenced input: Vdelta1+ gamma-delta thymocytes from the thymus. Subset here: FACS-sorted CD3+ TCRalphabeta- TCRVdelta1+ TCRVdelta2- thymocytes. J is TRDJ1 and V is TRDV1; D ambiguous. The origin of this receptor is a girl younger than two who had congenital heart surgery. In DNA, the CDR3 is TGTGCTCTTGGGGAGGTCCCGAGCGATAAACTCATCTTT. Encoded protein: CALGEVPSDKLIF.